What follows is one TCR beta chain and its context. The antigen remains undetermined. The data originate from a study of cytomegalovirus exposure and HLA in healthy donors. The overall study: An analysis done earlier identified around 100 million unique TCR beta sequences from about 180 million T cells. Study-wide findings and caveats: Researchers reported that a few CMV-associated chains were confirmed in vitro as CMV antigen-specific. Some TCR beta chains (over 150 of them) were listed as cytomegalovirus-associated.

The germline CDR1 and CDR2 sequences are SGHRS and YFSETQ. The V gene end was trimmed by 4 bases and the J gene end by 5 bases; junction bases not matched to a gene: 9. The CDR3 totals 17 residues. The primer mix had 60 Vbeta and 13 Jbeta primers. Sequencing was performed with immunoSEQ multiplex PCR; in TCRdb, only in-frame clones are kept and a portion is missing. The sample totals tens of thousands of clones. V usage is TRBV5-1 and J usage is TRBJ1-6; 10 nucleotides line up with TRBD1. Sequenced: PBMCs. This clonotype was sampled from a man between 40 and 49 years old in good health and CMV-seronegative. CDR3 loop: CASSPLPGQGNNSPLHF. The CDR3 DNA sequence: TGCGCCAGCAGCCCCCTTCCGGGACAGGGGAATAATTCACCCCTCCACTTT.